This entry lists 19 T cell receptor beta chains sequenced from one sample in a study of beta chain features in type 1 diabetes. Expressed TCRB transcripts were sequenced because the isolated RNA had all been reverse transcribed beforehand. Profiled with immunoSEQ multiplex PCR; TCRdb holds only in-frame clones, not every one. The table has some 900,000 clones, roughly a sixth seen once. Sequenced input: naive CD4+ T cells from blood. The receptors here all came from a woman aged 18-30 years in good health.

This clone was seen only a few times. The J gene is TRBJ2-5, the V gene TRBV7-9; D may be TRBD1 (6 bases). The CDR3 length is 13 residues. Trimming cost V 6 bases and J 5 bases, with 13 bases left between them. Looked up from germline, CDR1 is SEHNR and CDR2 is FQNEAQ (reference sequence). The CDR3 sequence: CASRPQGDETQYF. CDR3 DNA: TGTGCCAGCAGACCACAGGGTGACGAGACCCAGTACTTC.

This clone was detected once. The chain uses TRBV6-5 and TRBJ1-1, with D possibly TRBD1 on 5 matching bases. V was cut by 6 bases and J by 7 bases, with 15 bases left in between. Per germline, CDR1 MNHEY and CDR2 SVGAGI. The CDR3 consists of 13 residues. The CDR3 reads CASSLPGRGEAFF. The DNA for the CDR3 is TGTGCCAGCAGCCTTCCAGGGCGGGGTGAAGCTTTCTTT.

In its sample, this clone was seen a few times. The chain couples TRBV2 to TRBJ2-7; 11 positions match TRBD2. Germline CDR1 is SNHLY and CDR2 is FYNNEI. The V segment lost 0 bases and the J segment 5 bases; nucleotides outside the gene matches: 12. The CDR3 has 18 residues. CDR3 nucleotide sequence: TGTGCCAGCAGTGAAGCGCTTCTTAGACTAGCGGGATCCCACGAGCAGTACTTC. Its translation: CASSEALLRLAGSHEQYF.

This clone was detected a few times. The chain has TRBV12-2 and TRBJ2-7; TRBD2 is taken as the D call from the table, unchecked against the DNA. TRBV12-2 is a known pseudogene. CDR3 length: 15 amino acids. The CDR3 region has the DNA TGTGCAAGTCGCTTAAATAGCGGGAGGGCTCGGGAGCAGTACTTC. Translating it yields CASRLNSGRAREQYF.

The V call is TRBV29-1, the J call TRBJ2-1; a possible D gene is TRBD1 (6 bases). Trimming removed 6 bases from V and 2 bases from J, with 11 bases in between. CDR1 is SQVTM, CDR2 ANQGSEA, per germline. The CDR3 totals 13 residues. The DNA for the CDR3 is TGCAGCGTAACCGGGACAACCTACAATGAGCAGTTCTTC. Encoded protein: CSVTGTTYNEQFF.

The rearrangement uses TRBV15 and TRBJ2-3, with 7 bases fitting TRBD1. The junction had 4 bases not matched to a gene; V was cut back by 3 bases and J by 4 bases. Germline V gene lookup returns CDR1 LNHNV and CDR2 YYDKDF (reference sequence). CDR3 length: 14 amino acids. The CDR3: CATSRDRIPDTQYF. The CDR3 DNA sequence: TGTGCCACCAGCAGGGACAGGATACCAGATACGCAGTATTTT. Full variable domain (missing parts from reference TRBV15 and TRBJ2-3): DAMVIQNPRYQVTQFGKPVTLSCSQTLNHNVMYWYQQKSSQAPKLLFHYYDKDFNNEADTPDNFQSRRPNTSFCFLDIRSPGLGDTAMYLCATSRDRIPDTQYFGPGTRLTVL.

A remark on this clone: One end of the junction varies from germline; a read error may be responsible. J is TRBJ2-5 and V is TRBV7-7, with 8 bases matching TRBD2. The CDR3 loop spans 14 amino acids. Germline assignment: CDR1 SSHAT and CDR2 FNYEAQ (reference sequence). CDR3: CASSLAGLQETQYF. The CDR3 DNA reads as TGTGCTAGCAGCTTAGCGGGACTGCAAGAGACCCAGTACTTC.

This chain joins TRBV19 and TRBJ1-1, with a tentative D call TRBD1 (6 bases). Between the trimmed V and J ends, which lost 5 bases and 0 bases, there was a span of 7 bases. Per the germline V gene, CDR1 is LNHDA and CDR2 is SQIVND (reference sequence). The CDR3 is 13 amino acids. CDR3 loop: CASSQGLNTEAFF. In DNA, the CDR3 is TGTGCCAGTAGTCAGGGGTTGAACACTGAAGCTTTCTTT.

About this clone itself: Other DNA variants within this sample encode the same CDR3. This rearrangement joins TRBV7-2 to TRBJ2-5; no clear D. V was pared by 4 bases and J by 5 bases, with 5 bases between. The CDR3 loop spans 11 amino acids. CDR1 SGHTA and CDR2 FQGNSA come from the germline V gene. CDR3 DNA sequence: TGTGCCAGCAGCTCCGGGGAGACCCAGTACTTC. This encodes CASSSGETQYF.

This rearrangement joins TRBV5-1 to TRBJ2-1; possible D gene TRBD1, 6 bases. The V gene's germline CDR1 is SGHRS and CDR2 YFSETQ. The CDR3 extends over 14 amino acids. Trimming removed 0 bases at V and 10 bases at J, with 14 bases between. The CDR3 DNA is TGCGCCAGCAGCTTGGACAGGGACGCAGGAGAGCAGTTCTTC. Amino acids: CASSLDRDAGEQFF.

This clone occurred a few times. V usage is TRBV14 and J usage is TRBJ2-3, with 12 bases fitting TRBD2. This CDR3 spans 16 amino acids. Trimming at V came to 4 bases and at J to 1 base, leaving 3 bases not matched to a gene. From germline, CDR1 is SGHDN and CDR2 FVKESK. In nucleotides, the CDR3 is TGTGCCAGCAGCCTTCGACTAGCGGGAGGCACAGATACGCAGTATTTT. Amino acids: CASSLRLAGGTDTQYF.

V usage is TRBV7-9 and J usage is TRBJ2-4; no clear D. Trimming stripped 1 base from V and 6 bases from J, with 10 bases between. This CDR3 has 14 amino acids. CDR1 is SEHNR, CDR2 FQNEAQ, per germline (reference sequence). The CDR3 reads CASSLGTDRNIQYF. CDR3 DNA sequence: TGTGCCAGCAGCTTAGGGACGGACCGAAACATTCAGTACTTC.

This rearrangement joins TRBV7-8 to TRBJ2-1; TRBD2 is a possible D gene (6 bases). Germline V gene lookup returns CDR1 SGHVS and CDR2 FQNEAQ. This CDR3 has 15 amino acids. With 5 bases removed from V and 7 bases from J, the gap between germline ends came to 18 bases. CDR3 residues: CASSDWRASLNEQFF. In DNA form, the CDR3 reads TGTGCCAGCAGCGATTGGAGGGCCTCTTTGAATGAGCAGTTCTTC.

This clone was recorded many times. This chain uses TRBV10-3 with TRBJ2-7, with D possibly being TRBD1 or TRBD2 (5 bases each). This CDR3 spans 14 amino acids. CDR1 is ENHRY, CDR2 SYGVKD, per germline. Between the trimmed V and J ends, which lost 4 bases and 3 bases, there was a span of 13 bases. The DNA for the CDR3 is TGTGCCATCAGTGCACCGGGACCGATCTACGAGCAGTACTTC. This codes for CAISAPGPIYEQYF.

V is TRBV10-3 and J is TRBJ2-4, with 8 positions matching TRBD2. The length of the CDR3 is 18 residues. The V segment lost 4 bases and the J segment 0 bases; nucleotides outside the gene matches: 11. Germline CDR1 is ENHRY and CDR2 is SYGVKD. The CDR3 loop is CAISGVFWRGVAKNIQYF. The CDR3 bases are TGTGCCATCAGTGGGGTCTTTTGGCGGGGGGTAGCCAAAAACATTCAGTACTTC.

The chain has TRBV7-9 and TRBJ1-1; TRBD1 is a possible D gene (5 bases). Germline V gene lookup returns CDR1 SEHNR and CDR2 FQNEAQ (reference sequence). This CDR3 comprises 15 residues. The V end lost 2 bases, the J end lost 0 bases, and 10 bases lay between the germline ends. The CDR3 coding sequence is TGTGCCAGCAGCTTACCAGGGACGGTGAACACTGAAGCTTTCTTT. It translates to CASSLPGTVNTEAFF.

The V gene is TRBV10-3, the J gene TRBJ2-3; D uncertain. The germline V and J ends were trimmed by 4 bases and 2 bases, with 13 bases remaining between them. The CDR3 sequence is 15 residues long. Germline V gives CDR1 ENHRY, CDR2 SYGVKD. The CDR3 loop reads CAISGTEKVTDTQYF. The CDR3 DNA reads TGTGCCATCAGTGGGACGGAGAAAGTCACAGATACGCAGTATTTT.

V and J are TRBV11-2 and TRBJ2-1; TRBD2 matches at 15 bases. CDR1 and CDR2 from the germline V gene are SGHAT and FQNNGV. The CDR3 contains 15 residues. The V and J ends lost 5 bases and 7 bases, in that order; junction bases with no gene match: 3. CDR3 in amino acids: CASSAGTSGRNEQFF. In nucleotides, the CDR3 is TGTGCCAGCAGCGCCGGGACTAGCGGGAGGAATGAGCAGTTCTTC.

The CDR3 sequence: CASSLRARGTRGLSGWSEAFF. The CDR3, as DNA: TGTGCCAGCAGTTTAAGGGCCCGGGGGACCCGGGGATTAAGCGGGTGGTCTGAAGCTTTCTTT. The chain employs TRBV28 and TRBJ1-1; perhaps TRBD1 as D (5 bases). Trimming shortened V by 2 bases and J by 6 bases, and 34 bases separated the two germline ends. The CDR3 runs to 21 residues. Germline V lookup: CDR1 MDHEN, CDR2 SYDVKM.